Sequencing of this TCR beta chain was carried out in a study of T cell responses to AZD1222 COVID-19 vaccine. CDR3 length: 14 residues. Germline V lookup: CDR1 SGHRS, CDR2 YFSETQ. Trimming left V 0 bases short and J 3 bases short, with 10 bases between. Sequencing was performed with immunoSEQ multiplex PCR; in TCRdb, only in-frame clones are kept and a portion is missing. The table lists 200,000 or so clones, approximately 94% of them singletons. This clone was seen a few times. The input for sequencing was peripheral blood, taken 28 days after the second AZD1222 dose. This clonotype was obtained from an adult who received the AZD1222 COVID-19 vaccine. The V call is TRBV5-1, the J call TRBJ2-7; D is possibly TRBD2 (5 bases). The CDR3 DNA reads as TGCGCCAGCAGCTTGGACTCCCGGGGCTACGAGCAGTACTTC. Translated, it gives CASSLDSRGYEQYF.